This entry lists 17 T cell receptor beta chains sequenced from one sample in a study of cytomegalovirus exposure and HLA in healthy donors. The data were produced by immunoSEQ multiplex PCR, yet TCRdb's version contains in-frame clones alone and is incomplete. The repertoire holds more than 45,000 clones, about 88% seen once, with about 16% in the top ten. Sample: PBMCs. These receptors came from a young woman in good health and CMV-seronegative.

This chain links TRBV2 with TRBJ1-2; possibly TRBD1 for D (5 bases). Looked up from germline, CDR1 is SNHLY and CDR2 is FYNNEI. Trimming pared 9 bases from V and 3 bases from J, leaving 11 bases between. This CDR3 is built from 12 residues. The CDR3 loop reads CASRQYYYGYTF. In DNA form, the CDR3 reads TGTGCCAGTAGACAGTACTACTATGGCTACACCTTC.

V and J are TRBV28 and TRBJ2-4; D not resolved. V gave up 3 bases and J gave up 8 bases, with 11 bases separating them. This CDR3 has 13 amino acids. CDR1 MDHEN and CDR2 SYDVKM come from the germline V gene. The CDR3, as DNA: TGTGCCAGCAGTTTCCAGCCCCGGGACATTCAGTACTTC. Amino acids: CASSFQPRDIQYF. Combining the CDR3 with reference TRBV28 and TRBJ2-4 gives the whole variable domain DVKVTQSSRYLVKRTGEKVFLECVQDMDHENMFWYRQDPGLGLRLIYFSYDVKMKEKGDIPEGYSVSREKKERFSLILESASTNQTSMYLCASSFQPRDIQYFGAGTRLSVL.

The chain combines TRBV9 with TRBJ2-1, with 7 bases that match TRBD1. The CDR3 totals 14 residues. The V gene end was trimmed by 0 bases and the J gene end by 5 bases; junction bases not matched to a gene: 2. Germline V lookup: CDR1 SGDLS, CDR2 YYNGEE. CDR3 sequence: CASSVGDSHNEQFF. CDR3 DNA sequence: TGTGCCAGCAGCGTAGGGGACAGTCACAATGAGCAGTTCTTC. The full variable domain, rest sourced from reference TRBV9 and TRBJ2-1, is DSGVTQTPKHLITATGQRVTLRCSPRSGDLSVYWYQQSLDQGLQFLIQYYNGEERAKGNILERFSAQQFPDLHSELNLSSLELGDSALYFCASSVGDSHNEQFFGPGTRLTVL.

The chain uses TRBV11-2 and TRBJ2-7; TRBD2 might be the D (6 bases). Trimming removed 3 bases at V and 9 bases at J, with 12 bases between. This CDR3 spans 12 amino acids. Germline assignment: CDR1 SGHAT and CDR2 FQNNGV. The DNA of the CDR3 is TGTGCCAGCAGCTTCCCGGGACTTGGGCAGTACTTC. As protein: CASSFPGLGQYF.

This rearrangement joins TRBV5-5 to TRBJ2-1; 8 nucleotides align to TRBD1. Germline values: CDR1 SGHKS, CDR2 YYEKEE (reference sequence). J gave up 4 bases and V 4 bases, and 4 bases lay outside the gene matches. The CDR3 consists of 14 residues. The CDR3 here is CASSGQGAYNEQFF. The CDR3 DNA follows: TGTGCCAGCAGCGGCCAGGGGGCATACAATGAGCAGTTCTTC.

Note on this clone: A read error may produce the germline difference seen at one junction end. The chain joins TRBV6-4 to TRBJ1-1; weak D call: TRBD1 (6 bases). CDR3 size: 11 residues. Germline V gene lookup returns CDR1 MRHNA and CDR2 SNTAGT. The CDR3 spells CAPKGEGEVFF. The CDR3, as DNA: TGTGCCCCTAAGGGAGAGGGGGAAGTTTTCTTT.

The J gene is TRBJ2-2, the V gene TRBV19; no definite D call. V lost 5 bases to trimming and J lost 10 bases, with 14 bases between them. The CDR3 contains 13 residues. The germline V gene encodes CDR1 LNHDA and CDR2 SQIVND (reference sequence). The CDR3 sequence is CASSLVNSAELFF. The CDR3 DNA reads TGTGCCAGTAGTCTCGTCAACTCTGCGGAGCTGTTTTTT.

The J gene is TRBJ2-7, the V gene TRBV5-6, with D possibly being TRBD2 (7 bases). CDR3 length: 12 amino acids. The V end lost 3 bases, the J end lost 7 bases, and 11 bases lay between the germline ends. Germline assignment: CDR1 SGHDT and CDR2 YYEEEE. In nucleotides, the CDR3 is TGTGCCAGCAGCTGGGGAGGGGGGGAGCAGTACTTC. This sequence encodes CASSWGGGEQYF.

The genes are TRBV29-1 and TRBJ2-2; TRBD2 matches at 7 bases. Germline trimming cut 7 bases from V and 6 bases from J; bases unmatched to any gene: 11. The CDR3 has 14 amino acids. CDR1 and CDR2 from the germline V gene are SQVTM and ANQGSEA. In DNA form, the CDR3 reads TGCAGCGCCTTGGGGGGAGGGCCTTCCGGGGAGCTGTTTTTT. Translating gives CSALGGGPSGELFF.

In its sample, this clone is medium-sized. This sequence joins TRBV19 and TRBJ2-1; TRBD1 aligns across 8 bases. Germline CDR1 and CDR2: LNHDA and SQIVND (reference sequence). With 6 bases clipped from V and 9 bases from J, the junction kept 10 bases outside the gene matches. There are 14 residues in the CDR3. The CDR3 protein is CASSRQGTEGEQFF. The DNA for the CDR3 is TGTGCCAGTAGCAGACAGGGGACCGAGGGTGAGCAGTTCTTC.

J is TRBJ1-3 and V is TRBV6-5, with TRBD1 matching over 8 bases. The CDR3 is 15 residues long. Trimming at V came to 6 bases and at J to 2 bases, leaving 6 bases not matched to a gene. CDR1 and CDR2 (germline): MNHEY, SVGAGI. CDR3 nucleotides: TGTGCCAGCAGGTCAGCAGGGGGCGCTGGAAACACCATATATTTT. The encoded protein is CASRSAGGAGNTIYF.

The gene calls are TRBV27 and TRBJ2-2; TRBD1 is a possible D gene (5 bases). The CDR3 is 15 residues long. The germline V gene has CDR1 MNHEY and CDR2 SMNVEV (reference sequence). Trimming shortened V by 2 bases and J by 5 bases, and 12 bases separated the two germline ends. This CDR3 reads CASSLIDSGTGELFF. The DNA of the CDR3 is TGTGCCAGCAGTTTAATTGACAGTGGGACCGGGGAGCTGTTTTTT.

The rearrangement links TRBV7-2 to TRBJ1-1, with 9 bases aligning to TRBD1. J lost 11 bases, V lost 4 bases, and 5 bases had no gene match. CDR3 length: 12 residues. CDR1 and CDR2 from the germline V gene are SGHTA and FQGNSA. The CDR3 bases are TGTGCCAGCAGCTACGACAGGGGGGGGGCTTTCTTT. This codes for CASSYDRGGAFF.

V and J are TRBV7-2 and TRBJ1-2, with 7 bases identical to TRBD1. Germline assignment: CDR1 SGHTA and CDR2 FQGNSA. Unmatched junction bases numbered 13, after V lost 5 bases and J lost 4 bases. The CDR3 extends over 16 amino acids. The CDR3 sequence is CASSPRGGDSGYGYTF. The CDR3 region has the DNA TGTGCCAGCAGCCCACGGGGCGGGGACAGTGGCTATGGCTACACCTTC.

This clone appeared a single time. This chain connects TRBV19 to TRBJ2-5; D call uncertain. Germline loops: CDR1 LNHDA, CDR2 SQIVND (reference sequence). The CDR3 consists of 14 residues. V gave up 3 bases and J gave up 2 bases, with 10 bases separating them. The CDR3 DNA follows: TGTGCCAGTAGTATGATAGTTGCTCAAGAGACCCAGTACTTC. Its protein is CASSMIVAQETQYF.

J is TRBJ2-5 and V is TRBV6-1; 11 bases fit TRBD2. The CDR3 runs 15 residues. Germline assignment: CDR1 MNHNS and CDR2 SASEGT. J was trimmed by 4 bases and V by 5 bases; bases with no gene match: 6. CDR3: CASSSYSGGVETQYF. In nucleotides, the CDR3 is TGTGCCAGCAGTTCCTATAGCGGGGGGGTAGAGACCCAGTACTTC.

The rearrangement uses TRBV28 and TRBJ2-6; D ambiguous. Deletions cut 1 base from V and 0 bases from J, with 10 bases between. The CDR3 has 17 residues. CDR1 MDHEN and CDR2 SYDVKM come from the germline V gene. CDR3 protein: CASSLFRRSSGANVLTF. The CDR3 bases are TGTGCCAGCAGTTTATTCCGACGGAGCTCTGGGGCCAACGTCCTGACTTTC.